The 25 T cell receptor beta chains given below trace back to one sample, sequenced in a study of cytomegalovirus exposure and HLA in healthy donors. The study ran its PCR with 60 Vbeta and 13 Jbeta primers. The protocol was immunoSEQ multiplex PCR, while the TCRdb copy is restricted to in-frame clones and leaves out a portion. This sample has 95,000 to 100,000 clones, with about 81% found just once. The sequencing input was PBMCs. The receptor set was obtained from a man aged 50 or older in good health and CMV-seronegative.

The V gene is TRBV29-1, the J gene TRBJ2-1, with 10 positions matching TRBD1. The germline gives CDR1 SQVTM, CDR2 ANQGSEA. The CDR3 is made up of 13 amino acids. V lost 6 bases and J lost 6; bases outside the gene matches: 5. In DNA form, the CDR3 reads TGCAGCGTCCCGGGACAGGGGAGCAATGAGCAGTTCTTC. Amino acid sequence: CSVPGQGSNEQFF.

The V gene is TRBV30, the J gene TRBJ2-1, with 10 positions matching TRBD2. The trim removed 4 bases at V and 4 bases at J, leaving 4 bases unmatched. The CDR3 contains 14 residues. Germline CDR1 reads GTSNPN; CDR2 reads SVGIG (reference sequence). The CDR3 region is CAWNSGGSYNEQFF. The CDR3 nucleotides are TGTGCCTGGAATAGCGGGGGGTCTTACAATGAGCAGTTCTTC. Drawing the rest from reference TRBV30 and TRBJ2-1, the complete variable domain is SQTIHQWPATLVQPVGSPLSLECTVEGTSNPNLYWYRQAAGRGLQLLFYSVGIGQISSEVPQNLSASRPQDRQFILSSKKLLLSDSGFYLCAWNSGGSYNEQFFGPGTRLTVL.

The gene calls are TRBV28 and TRBJ1-5; a weak D match, TRBD1 (5 bases). Germline values: CDR1 MDHEN, CDR2 SYDVKM. V was trimmed by 6 bases and J by 5 bases, leaving 11 bases between them. The CDR3 is 13 amino acids. The CDR3 reads CASSSDSYQPQHF. The CDR3 DNA follows: TGTGCCAGCAGCTCTGACAGCTATCAGCCCCAGCATTTT.

The chain carries TRBV7-8 and TRBJ2-3; TRBD1 matches at 9 bases. Trimming at V came to 6 bases and at J to 7 bases, leaving 14 bases not matched to a gene. This CDR3 spans 16 amino acids. Looked up from germline, CDR1 is SGHVS and CDR2 is FQNEAQ. CDR3 sequence: CASSRTRDRERNTQYF. The CDR3 coding sequence is TGTGCCAGCAGTCGGACCCGGGACAGGGAGAGAAATACGCAGTATTTT.

To note about this clone: The same CDR3 can be traced to other DNA sequences in this sample. The CDR3 coding sequence is TGTGCCAGTAGCCAGGGACTAGCGGGGGGACTCAATGAGCAGTTCTTC. It is translated as CASSQGLAGGLNEQFF. This chain connects TRBV2 to TRBJ2-1; the match to TRBD2 covers 15 bases. The CDR3 sequence is 16 residues long. V lost 9 bases, J lost 6 bases, and 9 bases stayed unmatched. Germline V CDR1 and CDR2: SNHLY, FYNNEI. Full variable domain (outside the CDR3, taken from reference TRBV2 and TRBJ2-1): EPEVTQTPSHQVTQMGQEVILRCVPISNHLYFYWYRQILGQKVEFLVSFYNNEISEKSEIFDDQFSVERPDGSNFTLKIRSTKLEDSAMYFCASSQGLAGGLNEQFFGPGTRLTVL.

The V and J genes are TRBV29-1 and TRBJ2-7, with 8 nucleotides matching TRBD1. Germline V gene lookup returns CDR1 SQVTM and CDR2 ANQGSEA. The junction had 7 bases not matched to a gene; V was cut back by 6 bases and J by 6 bases. There are 12 residues in the CDR3. The CDR3 nucleotides read TGCAGCGTCGGACAGGGAGTAGGCGAGCAGTACTTC. It encodes CSVGQGVGEQYF.

The CDR3 DNA reads as TGTGCCACCAGCAGCATGGGGCTACCCTACGAGCAGTACTTC. Translating it yields CATSSMGLPYEQYF. The J gene is TRBJ2-7, the V gene TRBV15; a possible D gene is TRBD1 (5 bases). Germline V gene data show CDR1 as LNHNV and CDR2 as YYDKDF (reference sequence). The CDR3 covers 14 residues. Trimming took 3 bases from V and 2 from J, leaving 11 bases between them.

This clone occurred once. This chain uses TRBV7-9 with TRBJ2-7, with a weak D call TRBD1 (6 bases). V was pared by 5 bases and J by 2 bases, with 19 bases between. Germline V gene data show CDR1 as SEHNR and CDR2 as FQNEAQ (reference sequence). This CDR3 spans 16 amino acids. The DNA of the CDR3 is TGTGCCAGCAGCCCGATCTCGACAGGCGAAACCTACGAGCAGTACTTC. Encoded protein: CASSPISTGETYEQYF.

The table lists this clone with a few counts. The chain couples TRBV13 to TRBJ2-3, with D tentatively TRBD2 (6 bases). The CDR3 loop spans 16 amino acids. Germline-derived CDR1 and CDR2 are PRHDT and FYEKMQ (reference sequence). The V end was cut by 5 bases, the J end by 0 bases, with 15 bases between. As DNA, the CDR3 is TGTGCCAGCAGCACTCTGGGTAGCGGAAGCACAGATACGCAGTATTTT. Translating it yields CASSTLGSGSTDTQYF.

The V and J genes are TRBV15 and TRBJ2-2; 7 bases align to TRBD1. Germline CDR1 is LNHNV and CDR2 is YYDKDF (reference sequence). J gave up 7 bases and V 1 base, and 12 bases lay outside the gene matches. The CDR3 is 17 residues long. The CDR3 protein is CATSRGRGQATGGELFF. CDR3 DNA: TGTGCCACCAGCAGAGGGAGAGGACAGGCGACAGGCGGGGAGCTGTTTTTT.

The gene calls are TRBV6-6 and TRBJ1-1; possible D gene TRBD1, 6 bases. CDR1 and CDR2 (germline): MNHNY, SVGAGI (reference sequence). The CDR3 consists of 13 residues. V lost 6 bases to trimming and J lost 1 base, with 9 bases between them. The CDR3 sequence is CASSRGQNTEAFF. The CDR3 region has the DNA TGTGCCAGCAGCCGGGGACAGAACACTGAAGCTTTCTTT.

The V call is TRBV29-1, the J call TRBJ1-1; TRBD1 is a possible D gene (5 bases). The V gene's germline CDR1 is SQVTM and CDR2 ANQGSEA. CDR3 length equals 13 residues. Trimming removed 5 bases at V and 3 bases at J, with 13 bases between. CDR3 coding DNA: TGCAGCGTTCCAGGGCCAAAGTACACTGAAGCTTTCTTT. Translating gives CSVPGPKYTEAFF.

This clone has a single count. J is TRBJ2-2 and V is TRBV11-3; 7 bases agree with TRBD2. Germline V gene sequence: CDR1 SGHNT, CDR2 YENEEA. There are 16 residues in the CDR3. J lost 0 bases, V lost 1 base, and 2 bases had no gene match. The CDR3 region has the DNA TGTGCCAGCAGCTTAGCGGGGGGATCGAACACCGGGGAGCTGTTTTTT. Translation gives CASSLAGGSNTGELFF. Using reference TRBV11-3 and TRBJ2-2 for the parts outside the CDR3, the full variable domain is EAGVVQSPRYKIIEKKQPVAFWCNPISGHNTLYWYLQNLGQGPELLIRYENEEAVDDSQLPKDRFSAERLKGVDSTLKIQPAELGDSAVYLCASSLAGGSNTGELFFGEGSRLTVL.

This clone was seen a few times. The chain's CDR3 is CASSLGFRAENYEQYF. DNA of the CDR3: TGTGCCAGCAGCTTAGGGTTTCGAGCGGAGAACTACGAGCAGTACTTC. The chain carries TRBV11-2 and TRBJ2-7, with D maybe TRBD2 (5 bases). Germline CDR1 is SGHAT and CDR2 is FQNNGV. V dropped 1 base and J dropped 3 bases, with 16 bases sitting between them. The CDR3 loop spans 16 amino acids.

The chain couples TRBV6-5 to TRBJ2-7; 11 bases map to TRBD1. Germline V gene lookup returns CDR1 MNHEY and CDR2 SVGAGI. The CDR3 consists of 14 residues. Trimming removed 6 bases from V and 6 bases from J; junction bases left unmatched: 7. The CDR3 here is CASSLLGQGGEQYF. The CDR3 DNA reads TGTGCCAGCAGCCTCCTGGGACAGGGGGGCGAGCAGTACTTC.

This chain joins TRBV29-1 and TRBJ2-1; TRBD1 matches at 8 bases. Germline V gene data show CDR1 as SQVTM and CDR2 as ANQGSEA. The CDR3 is 13 residues long. The V segment lost 7 bases and the J segment 5 bases; nucleotides outside the gene matches: 7. In DNA form, the CDR3 reads TGCAGCGGCGCAGGGGGCCTCCACAATGAGCAGTTCTTC. Residues: CSGAGGLHNEQFF.

The rearrangement joins TRBV30 to TRBJ2-2, with D possibly matching TRBD1 (6 bases). The length of the CDR3 is 15 residues. The germline V gene encodes CDR1 GTSNPN and CDR2 SVGIG (reference sequence). Trimming pared 4 bases from V and 6 bases from J, leaving 18 bases between. The CDR3 DNA follows: TGTGCCTGGAAGAGATTGGCAGGGGAGTCCGGGGAGCTGTTTTTT. Its translation: CAWKRLAGESGELFF.

The chain has TRBV7-9 and TRBJ2-3; D ambiguous. V was pared by 8 bases and J by 3 bases, with 3 bases between. This CDR3 comprises 10 residues. Germline assignment: CDR1 SEHNR and CDR2 FQNEAQ (reference sequence). CDR3 loop: CASHTDTQYF. The CDR3 DNA is TGTGCCAGCCATACAGATACGCAGTATTTT.

The J gene is TRBJ1-3, the V gene TRBV19; D perhaps matches TRBD1 (5 bases). In germline, CDR1 is LNHDA, CDR2 SQIVND (reference sequence). This CDR3 region has 16 residues. V lost 5 bases and J 0 bases, leaving 14 bases between the germline ends. This chain's CDR3 is CASSPLDSSSGNTIYF. The CDR3 DNA reads TGTGCCAGTAGTCCCCTCGACAGCAGCTCTGGAAACACCATATATTTT.

The chain couples TRBV19 to TRBJ2-1; 8 nucleotides match TRBD1. V lost 6 bases and J lost 7; bases outside the gene matches: 5. CDR3 length: 13 amino acids. Germline V gives CDR1 LNHDA, CDR2 SQIVND (reference sequence). The CDR3 here is CASSRTGRNEQFF. In DNA, the CDR3 is TGTGCCAGTAGCCGGACAGGGCGGAATGAGCAGTTCTTC.

The V call is TRBV19, the J call TRBJ2-1; TRBD2 agrees at 14 bases. The CDR3 has 15 residues. Germline V gene data show CDR1 as LNHDA and CDR2 as SQIVND (reference sequence). Trimming removed 7 bases from V and 7 bases from J; junction bases left unmatched: 6. CDR3 sequence: CASIRTSGGYNEQFF. CDR3 nucleotide sequence: TGTGCCAGTATTAGGACTAGCGGGGGGTATAATGAGCAGTTCTTC.

V usage is TRBV19 and J usage is TRBJ1-1; possibly TRBD1 for D (5 bases). Between the trimmed V and J ends, which lost 5 bases and 2 bases, there was a span of 12 bases. The CDR3 contains 14 residues. Germline CDR1 and CDR2: LNHDA and SQIVND (reference sequence). For the CDR3, the DNA is TGTGCCAGTAGTGAGAGCAGGGATAACACTGAAGCTTTCTTT. Its protein product is CASSESRDNTEAFF.

There are a few counts of this clone. The chain combines TRBV7-8 with TRBJ1-1; 7 positions match TRBD1. This CDR3 comprises 11 residues. Germline V gives CDR1 SGHVS, CDR2 FQNEAQ. V trimming: 3 bases; J trimming: 13 bases; junction bases outside the gene matches: 5. The chain's CDR3 is CASSFDRALFF. The DNA for the CDR3 is TGTGCCAGCAGCTTTGACAGGGCCCTTTTCTTT. Variable domain in full (rest from reference TRBV7-8 and TRBJ1-1): GAGVSQSPRYKVAKRGQDVALRCDPISGHVSLFWYQQALGQGPEFLTYFQNEAQLDKSGLPSDRFFAERPEGSVSTLKIQRTQQEDSAVYLCASSFDRALFFGQGTRLTVV.

The chain carries TRBV14 and TRBJ1-6; D is uncertain. From germline, CDR1 is SGHDN and CDR2 FVKESK. The CDR3 has 13 amino acids. V was cut by 1 base and J by 8 bases, with 6 bases left in between. The CDR3 reads CASSQVAYSPLHF. CDR3 DNA sequence: TGTGCCAGCAGCCAAGTGGCCTATTCACCCCTCCACTTT. Using reference TRBV14 and TRBJ1-6 for the parts outside the CDR3, the full variable domain is EAGVTQFPSHSVIEKGQTVTLRCDPISGHDNLYWYRRVMGKEIKFLLHFVKESKQDESGMPNNRFLAERTGGTYSTLKVQPAELEDSGVYFCASSQVAYSPLHFGNGTRLTVT.

The chain has TRBV5-1 and TRBJ2-7; TRBD2 matches 9 bases. The CDR3 consists of 14 residues. CDR1 is SGHRS, CDR2 YFSETQ, per germline. Unmatched junction bases numbered 5, after V lost 4 bases and J lost 3 bases. The CDR3 coding sequence is TGCGCCAGCAGCGTGACTAGCGGAAACTACGAGCAGTACTTC. It specifies CASSVTSGNYEQYF.